The 23 T cell receptor beta chains presented below share a single source sample, sequenced in a study of shared clonotypes between healthy human individuals. Produced via immunoSEQ multiplex PCR; TCRdb's table is partial and in-frame only. Seen here are some 1.5 million clones, roughly 98% observed once, and the top ten hold about 0.4%. Sequenced input: naive CD4+ T cells sorted from blood. Specified subset: CD45RA+ positively selected. The receptors stem from a man aged 25-45 years in good health.

CDR3: CASSFDTAYEQYF. The DNA for the CDR3 is TGTGCCAGCAGTTTCGACACAGCCTACGAGCAGTACTTC. The chain employs TRBV28 and TRBJ2-7, with D unresolved. The CDR3 contains 13 residues. The germline V gene has CDR1 MDHEN and CDR2 SYDVKM. Trimming removed 3 bases at V and 2 bases at J, with 8 bases between.

This clone has just one count. V gene TRBV30 combines with J gene TRBJ1-5, with TRBD1 matching over 9 bases. With 5 bases clipped from V and 3 bases from J, the junction kept 2 bases outside the gene matches. The CDR3 runs 13 residues. The germline CDR1 and CDR2 sequences are GTSNPN and SVGIG (reference sequence). This CDR3 reads CAWGTGNNQPQHF. CDR3 coding DNA: TGTGCCTGGGGGACAGGGAACAATCAGCCCCAGCATTTT. The full variable domain, completed using reference TRBV30 and TRBJ1-5, is SQTIHQWPATLVQPVGSPLSLECTVEGTSNPNLYWYRQAAGRGLQLLFYSVGIGQISSEVPQNLSASRPQDRQFILSSKKLLLSDSGFYLCAWGTGNNQPQHFGDGTRLSIL.

Only one count was recorded for this clone. This rearrangement joins TRBV9 to TRBJ2-7; 14 bases map to TRBD2. The J segment lost 3 bases and the V segment lost 3 bases, leaving 11 bases of the junction unmatched. The CDR3 loop spans 18 amino acids. Germline V gives CDR1 SGDLS, CDR2 YYNGEE. CDR3 sequence reads: CASSAGLAGEVLVYEQYF. In nucleotides, the CDR3 is TGTGCCAGCAGCGCGGGACTAGCGGGAGAGGTTCTGGTCTACGAGCAGTACTTC. Using reference TRBV9 and TRBJ2-7 for the parts outside the CDR3, the full variable domain is DSGVTQTPKHLITATGQRVTLRCSPRSGDLSVYWYQQSLDQGLQFLIQYYNGEERAKGNILERFSAQQFPDLHSELNLSSLELGDSALYFCASSAGLAGEVLVYEQYFGPGTRLTVT.

The chain carries TRBV27 and TRBJ1-5; 9 nucleotides agree with TRBD1. This CDR3 is 14 amino acids long. Germline CDR1 and CDR2: MNHEY and SMNVEV (reference sequence). J lost 7 bases, V lost 5 bases, and 6 bases had no gene match. As DNA, the CDR3 is TGTGCCAGCAGTCCGGGGGACAGGGTACAGCCCCAGCATTTT. It specifies CASSPGDRVQPQHF.

As concerns this clone: Other nucleotide sequences in the sample specify the same CDR3. As DNA, the CDR3 is TGTGCCTGGAGTGTATTCCTAGCGCGACAAGAGACCCAGTACTTC. Its translation: CAWSVFLARQETQYF. This chain joins TRBV30 and TRBJ2-5, with TRBD2 as a possible D gene (6 bases). Germline V gene lookup returns CDR1 GTSNPN and CDR2 SVGIG (reference sequence). V lost 0 bases to trimming and J lost 2 bases, with 13 bases between them. The CDR3 is 15 amino acids.

The chain couples TRBV6-1 to TRBJ2-7, with 8 bases identical to TRBD1. CDR1 and CDR2 (germline): MNHNS, SASEGT. CDR3 length: 14 amino acids. After removal of 6 bases from V and 2 bases from J, the junction contained 6 bases not matched to a gene. The CDR3 coding sequence is TGTGCCAGCAGCTCCGGACAGGGTACCTACGAGCAGTACTTC. Translating gives CASSSGQGTYEQYF.

The chain has TRBV29-1 and TRBJ2-7; no clear D. This CDR3 contains 11 residues. The germline V gene has CDR1 SQVTM and CDR2 ANQGSEA. Trimming shortened V by 0 bases and J by 7 bases, and 7 bases separated the two germline ends. The CDR3 sequence: CSVEDPLEQYF. The CDR3 DNA is TGCAGCGTTGAAGATCCCCTAGAGCAGTACTTC.

About this clone itself: Additional DNA sequences in this sample encode the identical CDR3. Written as DNA, the CDR3 is TGTGCCAGCAGCGTTGGAGGAGGGGGCACAGATACGCAGTATTTT. This gives the protein CASSVGGGGTDTQYF. The chain links TRBV9 to TRBJ2-3; possibly TRBD2 for D (6 bases). Trimming cost V 2 bases and J 1 base, with 11 bases left between them. The CDR3 is made up of 15 amino acids. CDR1 is SGDLS, CDR2 YYNGEE, per germline.

This clone was counted once. The chain links TRBV7-6 to TRBJ2-5; 7 nucleotides line up with TRBD2. V trimming: 5 bases; J trimming: 0 bases; junction bases outside the gene matches: 3. Germline CDR1 and CDR2: SGHVS and FNYEAQ. The CDR3 contains 14 residues. DNA for the CDR3: TGTGCCAGCAGCCTACGGGGGGACCAAGAGACCCAGTACTTC. It codes for CASSLRGDQETQYF.

V usage is TRBV5-1 and J usage is TRBJ2-3; D remains ambiguous. CDR1 and CDR2 from the germline V gene are SGHRS and YFSETQ. Between the trimmed V and J ends, which lost 2 bases and 1 base, there was a span of 2 bases. The CDR3 runs 12 residues. CDR3 in amino acids: CASSFRTDTQYF. Written as DNA, the CDR3 is TGCGCCAGCAGCTTCCGCACAGATACGCAGTATTTT.

The chain is built from TRBV7-2 and TRBJ2-1, with TRBD2 matching over 14 bases. Germline V gives CDR1 SGHTA, CDR2 FQGNSA. The J segment lost 7 bases and the V segment lost 5 bases, leaving 4 bases of the junction unmatched. CDR3 size: 15 residues. The CDR3 sequence: CASSLTSGRVNEQFF. CDR3 sequence (DNA): TGTGCCAGCAGCCTGACTAGCGGGAGGGTAAATGAGCAGTTCTTC.

This clone has a single count. The V call is TRBV7-2, the J call TRBJ1-2; no clear D. The CDR3 has 14 amino acids. Trimming shortened V by 0 bases and J by 0 bases, and 5 bases separated the two germline ends. Germline CDR1 reads SGHTA; CDR2 reads FQGNSA. CDR3 protein: CASSLAQPNYGYTF. Here the CDR3 DNA reads TGTGCCAGCAGCTTAGCACAGCCTAACTATGGCTACACCTTC.

V gene TRBV28 combines with J gene TRBJ2-3; TRBD2 agrees at 9 bases. Germline V gene lookup returns CDR1 MDHEN and CDR2 SYDVKM. The CDR3 extends over 16 amino acids. V shed 5 bases and J 3 bases; nucleotides not matched to a gene: 9. Here the CDR3 reads CASSRPGLAGTDTQYF. Written as DNA, the CDR3 is TGTGCCAGCAGTAGGCCGGGACTAGCAGGGACAGATACGCAGTATTTT. Full variable domain (missing parts from reference TRBV28 and TRBJ2-3): DVKVTQSSRYLVKRTGEKVFLECVQDMDHENMFWYRQDPGLGLRLIYFSYDVKMKEKGDIPEGYSVSREKKERFSLILESASTNQTSMYLCASSRPGLAGTDTQYFGPGTRLTVL.

The chain joins TRBV9 to TRBJ2-1; D is uncertain. Germline CDR1 SGDLS, CDR2 YYNGEE. The CDR3 sequence is 16 residues long. V lost 0 bases and J 2 bases, leaving 12 bases between the germline ends. CDR3 loop: CASSVVSSVAYNEQFF. CDR3 DNA sequence: TGTGCCAGCAGCGTAGTTTCCAGCGTAGCCTACAATGAGCAGTTCTTC.

J is TRBJ1-1 and V is TRBV7-9; a possible D gene is TRBD1 (5 bases). V lost 9 bases, J lost 1 base, and 15 bases lay in between. There are 14 residues in the CDR3. Looked up from germline, CDR1 is SEHNR and CDR2 is FQNEAQ (reference sequence). CDR3: CASEKQAGNTEAFF. The CDR3 nucleotides are TGTGCCAGTGAGAAACAGGCAGGGAACACTGAAGCTTTCTTT.

The chain uses TRBV5-4 and TRBJ2-6; D unclear. V was clipped by 4 bases and J by 0 bases, with 8 bases between them. Germline loops: CDR1 SGHNT, CDR2 YYREEE (reference sequence). This CDR3 is 15 amino acids long. CDR3 coding DNA: TGTGCCAGCAGCCCCCGGAGCTCTGGGGCCAACGTCCTGACTTTC. Its protein product is CASSPRSSGANVLTF.

The DNA of the CDR3 is TGTGCCAGTAGTACAACCGGACTAGCGGATAACAAAAACATTCAGTACTTC. Residues: CASSTTGLADNKNIQYF. This chain connects TRBV19 to TRBJ2-4, with 10 bases aligning to TRBD2. The CDR3 runs to 17 residues. Looked up from germline, CDR1 is LNHDA and CDR2 is SQIVND (reference sequence). J was trimmed by 3 bases and V by 4 bases; bases with no gene match: 9.

The genes are TRBV18 and TRBJ1-4; 8 bases map to TRBD1. There are 15 residues in the CDR3. V trimming: 3 bases; J trimming: 8 bases; junction bases outside the gene matches: 8. Germline CDR1 and CDR2: KGHSH and LQKENI. CDR3 nucleotide sequence: TGTGCCAGCTCACCCGACAGGGGATTGGAGGAAAAACTGTTTTTT. This encodes CASSPDRGLEEKLFF.

The rearrangement joins TRBV20-1 to TRBJ2-1, with D possibly TRBD2 on 6 matching bases. Germline CDR1 reads DFQATT; CDR2 reads SNEGSKA (reference sequence). This CDR3 contains 10 residues. V shed 4 bases and J shed 8 bases, with 6 bases lying between them. The DNA of the CDR3 is TGCAGTGCTACGGGGGATGAGCAGTTCTTC. This encodes CSATGDEQFF.

The rearrangement joins TRBV7-2 to TRBJ2-3, with D uncertain. V shed 4 bases and J shed 6 bases, with 11 bases lying between them. Germline V gene lookup returns CDR1 SGHTA and CDR2 FQGNSA. The CDR3 is 13 amino acids. CDR3 protein: CASSSMDGDTQYF. The CDR3 nucleotides are TGTGCCAGCAGCTCAATGGACGGTGATACGCAGTATTTT.

The chain links TRBV19 to TRBJ1-5, with D hard to call. The CDR3 runs 13 residues. Trimming removed 3 bases at V and 4 bases at J, with 7 bases between. The germline gives CDR1 LNHDA, CDR2 SQIVND (reference sequence). The CDR3 coding sequence is TGTGCCAGTAGTATGTTCCAGAATCAGCCCCAGCATTTT. Its protein product is CASSMFQNQPQHF.

This clone has a single count. The genes are TRBV15 and TRBJ2-7, with TRBD2 identical over 8 bases. The germline CDR1 and CDR2 sequences are LNHNV and YYDKDF (reference sequence). Losses at the gene ends were 3 bases for V and 1 base for J; bases not matched to a gene: 11. This CDR3 contains 17 residues. The CDR3, as DNA: TGTGCCACCAGCAGGTCTGCGGCCGGGAGGGGGTCCTACGAGCAGTACTTC. It translates to CATSRSAAGRGSYEQYF.

The sample holds one count of this clone. The rearrangement uses TRBV29-1 and TRBJ1-4; D is uncertain. The CDR3 is 14 amino acids. Trimming took off 3 bases at V and 5 bases at J, with 13 bases between the two ends. Germline V gene sequence: CDR1 SQVTM, CDR2 ANQGSEA. The CDR3 reads CSVEYVGFNEKLFF. In nucleotides, the CDR3 is TGCAGCGTTGAGTATGTTGGCTTCAATGAAAAACTGTTTTTT. Full variable domain (missing parts from reference TRBV29-1 and TRBJ1-4): SAVISQKPSRDICQRGTSLTIQCQVDSQVTMMFWYRQQPGQSLTLIATANQGSEATYESGFVIDKFPISRPNLTFSTLTVSNMSPEDSSIYLCSVEYVGFNEKLFFGSGTQLSVL.